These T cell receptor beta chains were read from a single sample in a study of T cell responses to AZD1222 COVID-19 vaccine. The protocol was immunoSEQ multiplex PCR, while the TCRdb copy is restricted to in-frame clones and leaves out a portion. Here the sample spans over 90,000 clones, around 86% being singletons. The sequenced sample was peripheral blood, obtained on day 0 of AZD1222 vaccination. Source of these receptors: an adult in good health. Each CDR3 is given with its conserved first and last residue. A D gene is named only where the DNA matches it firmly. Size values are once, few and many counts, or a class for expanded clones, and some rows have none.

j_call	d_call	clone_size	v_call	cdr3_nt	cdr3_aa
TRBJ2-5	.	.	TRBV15	TGTGCCACCAGCTCTCCTTGGGGCGGTTCTGATCGAGAGACCCAGTACTTC	CATSSPWGGSDRETQYF
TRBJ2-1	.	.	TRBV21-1	TGTGCCAGCAGCAAAGGGACTAGCGGGGGCCCCAGCGACAATGAGCAGTTCTTC	CASSKGTSGGPSDNEQFF
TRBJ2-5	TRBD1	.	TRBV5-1	TGCGCCAGCAGCTTGACAGGGGCCCCTGGAGAGACCCAGTACTTC	CASSLTGAPGETQYF
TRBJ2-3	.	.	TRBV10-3	TGTGCCATCAGTGGGGTGGGGTCCCCAGATACGCAGTATTTT	CAISGVGSPDTQYF
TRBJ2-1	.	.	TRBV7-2	TGTGCCAGCAGCTTAGGCGGCAGGGGCCATGAGCAGTTCTTC	CASSLGGRGHEQFF
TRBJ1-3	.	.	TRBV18	TGTGCCAGCTCATCAGGCCGGAGCTCTGGAAACACCATATATTTT	CASSSGRSSGNTIYF
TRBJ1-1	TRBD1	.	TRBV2	TGTGCCAGCAGCATGACAGGGGTGAACACTGAAGCTTTCTTT	CASSMTGVNTEAFF
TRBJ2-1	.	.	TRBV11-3	TGTGCCAGCAGCTCCGGACATACTATGGGCAATGAGCAGTTCTTC	CASSSGHTMGNEQFF
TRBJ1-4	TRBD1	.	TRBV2	TGTGCCACAGGGGGCGCCGATGAAAAACTGTTTTTT	CATGGADEKLFF
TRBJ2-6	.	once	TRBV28	TGTGCCAGCAGTTTGGGGGCGGGACAAGTTGGGGCCAACGTCCTGACTTTC	CASSLGAGQVGANVLTF
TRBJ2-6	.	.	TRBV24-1	TGTGCCACCAGTGGCCTCGATACCCCAGTCCCTGGGGCCAACGTCCTGACTTTC	CATSGLDTPVPGANVLTF
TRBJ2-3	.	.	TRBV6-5	TGTGCCAGCAGTCCGATGCGGGCAGATACGCAGTATTTT	CASSPMRADTQYF
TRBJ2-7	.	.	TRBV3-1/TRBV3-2	TGTGCCAGCAGCCAAGGGCCAGCCCCCTACTACGAGCAGTACTTC	CASSQGPAPYYEQYF
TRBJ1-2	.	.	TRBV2	TGTGCCAGCAGTGTTAAGGTTCAGCGGGGCACCTTC	CASSVKVQRGTF
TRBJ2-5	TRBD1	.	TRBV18	TGTGCCAGCTCACCACCACCGGGACAGGGGAGAGAGACCCAGTACTTC	CASSPPPGQGRETQYF
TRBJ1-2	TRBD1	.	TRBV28	TGTGCCAGCAGCCCTATCCACAGGGGCTATGGCTACACCTTC	CASSPIHRGYGYTF
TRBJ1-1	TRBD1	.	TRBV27	TGTGCCAGCAGTTTAATAAGGGGGCTGAACACTGAAGCTTTCTTT	CASSLIRGLNTEAFF
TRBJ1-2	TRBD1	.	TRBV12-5	TGTGCTAGTGGTTTGCTCCCGGACAGGTTTTCTAACTATGGCTACACCTTC	CASGLLPDRFSNYGYTF
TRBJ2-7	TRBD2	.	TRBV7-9	TGTGCCAGCAGCTTAGCGGGAGGGGCCTACGAGCAGTACTTC	CASSLAGGAYEQYF
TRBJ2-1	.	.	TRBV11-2	TGTGCCAGCAGCGACTCCTTCAGGGAGAGTGAGCAGTTCTTC	CASSDSFRESEQFF
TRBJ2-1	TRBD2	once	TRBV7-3	TGTGCCAGCAGCCCATCCTCGACTAGCGGGAGGTACAATGAGCAGTTCTTC	CASSPSSTSGRYNEQFF
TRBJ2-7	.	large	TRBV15	TGTGCCACCAGCAGAGATGGCAGGGCAATGGGCGAGCAGTACTTC	CATSRDGRAMGEQYF
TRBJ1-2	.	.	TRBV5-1	TGCGCCAGCAGCCCGACAGTCGATAACTATGGCTACACCTTC	CASSPTVDNYGYTF
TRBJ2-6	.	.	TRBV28	TGTGCCAGCAGTCGGGCGGTTCAGGCTGGGGCCAACGTCCTGACTTTC	CASSRAVQAGANVLTF
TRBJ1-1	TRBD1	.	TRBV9	TGTGCCAGCAGCCCAAACCCAGGGGGCGTAACTGAAGCTTTCTTT	CASSPNPGGVTEAFF
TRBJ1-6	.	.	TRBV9	TGTGCCAGCAGCGTAGTTGCGGGTAATTCACCCCTCCACTTT	CASSVVAGNSPLHF
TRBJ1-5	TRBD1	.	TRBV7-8	TGTGCCAGCAGCTTAGGTGGACAGGGGGCGGATCAGCCCCAGCATTTT	CASSLGGQGADQPQHF
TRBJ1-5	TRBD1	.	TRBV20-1	TGCAGTGCCAGTAAGGGGGCCGTGCAGCCCCAGCATTTT	CSASKGAVQPQHF
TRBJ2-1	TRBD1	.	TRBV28	TGTGCCAGCAGTTTAGGTCAGGGGGATCGTGATGAGCAGTTCTTC	CASSLGQGDRDEQFF
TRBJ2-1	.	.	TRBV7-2	TGTGCCAGCAGCCTCCTGCCGGGCTACAATGAGCAGTTCTTC	CASSLLPGYNEQFF
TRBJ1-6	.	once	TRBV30	TGTGCCTGGACTCTCAGCTCCTATAATTCACCCCTCCACTTT	CAWTLSSYNSPLHF
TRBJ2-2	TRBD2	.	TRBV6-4	TGTGCCAGCACAAGGACTAGCGGGGGTTCGAACACCGGGGAGCTGTTTTTT	CASTRTSGGSNTGELFF
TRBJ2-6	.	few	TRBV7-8	TGTGCCAGCACTTTTAGTGGTGTTGGGGCCAACGTCCTGACTTTC	CASTFSGVGANVLTF
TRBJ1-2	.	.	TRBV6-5	TGTGCCAGCAGTTACTCAAGGGGAAAACAGTCCTATGGCTACACCTTC	CASSYSRGKQSYGYTF
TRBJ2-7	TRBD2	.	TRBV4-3	TGCGCCAGCAGCCAAGATTTCGGACTAGCGGGGGACGAGCAGTACTTC	CASSQDFGLAGDEQYF
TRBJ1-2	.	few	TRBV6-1	TGTGCCAGCAGTGAAGAAGGTTGGATCGATGGCTACACCTTC	CASSEEGWIDGYTF
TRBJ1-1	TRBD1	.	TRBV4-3	TGCGCCAGCAGCCTCATGGACAGGGAGTCTCAAGCTTTCTTT	CASSLMDRESQAFF
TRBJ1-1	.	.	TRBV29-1	TGCAGCGTTGAGGGGTCGAGGGGTAGCACTGAAGCTTTCTTT	CSVEGSRGSTEAFF
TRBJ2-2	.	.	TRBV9	TGTGCCAGCAGCGGGAGGACCCTGAACACCGGGGAGCTGTTTTTT	CASSGRTLNTGELFF
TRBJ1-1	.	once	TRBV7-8	TGTGCCAGCAGCTTAGTGGTCAGGGAGAACACTGAAGCTTTCTTT	CASSLVVRENTEAFF
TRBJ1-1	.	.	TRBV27	TGTGCCAGCAGTTTCGCCTCCCGGCAGGTGAACACTGAAGCTTTCTTT	CASSFASRQVNTEAFF
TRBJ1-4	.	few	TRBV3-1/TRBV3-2	TGTGCCAGCAGCGAGGAGGGGGACCCTAATGAAAAACTGTTTTTT	CASSEEGDPNEKLFF
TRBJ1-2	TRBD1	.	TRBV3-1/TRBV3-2	TGTGCCAGCAGCCAGAGGATTATGCAGACAGGGGGCTTCAAGTACACCTTC	CASSQRIMQTGGFKYTF
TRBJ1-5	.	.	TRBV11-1	TGTGCCAGCAGCGAAACCCTCAATCAGCCCCAGCATTTT	CASSETLNQPQHF
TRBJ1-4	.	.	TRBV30	TGTGCCTGGACGGGTGAAAAACTGTTTTTT	CAWTGEKLFF
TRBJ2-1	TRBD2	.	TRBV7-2	TGTGCCAGCAGCTCCAGCGGGGGGGCTTACAATGAGCAGTTCTTC	CASSSSGGAYNEQFF
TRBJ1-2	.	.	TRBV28	TGTGCCAGCAGTTTAGACAGAGGACAGAACTATGGCTACACCTTC	CASSLDRGQNYGYTF
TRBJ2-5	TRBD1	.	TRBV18	TGTGCCAGCTCACCACGACAGGGTCCGGAGACCCAGTACTTC	CASSPRQGPETQYF
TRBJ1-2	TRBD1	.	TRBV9	TGTGCCAGCAGCGCCCGTACAGGGGAAATTCCTGGCTACACCTTC	CASSARTGEIPGYTF
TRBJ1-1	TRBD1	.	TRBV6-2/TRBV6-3	TGTGCCAGCAGTTGGGACAGGGTGTCCACTGAAGCTTTCTTT	CASSWDRVSTEAFF
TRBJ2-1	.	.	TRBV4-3	TGCGCCAGCAGCCAAGAGATGGGCCCTAATGAGCAGTTCTTC	CASSQEMGPNEQFF
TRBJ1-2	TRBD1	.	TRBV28	TGTGCCAGCAGTGAGACAGGGTTAGAGGGCTACACCTTC	CASSETGLEGYTF
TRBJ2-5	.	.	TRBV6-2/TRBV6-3	TGTGCCAGCAGCACCCCGGACAGACCCGACAAGACCCAGTACTTC	CASSTPDRPDKTQYF
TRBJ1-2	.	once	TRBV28	TGTGCCACCCTGGGCGGACCCGGCGGCTACACCTTC	CATLGGPGGYTF
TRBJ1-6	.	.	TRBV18	TGTGCCAGCTCACTCTCTCGGCCCTTGTCGGCAGGGTTGGCTTCACCCCTCCACTTT	CASSLSRPLSAGLASPLHF
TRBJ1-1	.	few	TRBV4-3	TGCGCCAGCAGCCGAGAGGGGAGCACTGAAGCTTTCTTT	CASSREGSTEAFF
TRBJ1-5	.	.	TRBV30	TGTGCCTGGAGACCCCCGGGGGGGAGGGATCAGCCCCAGCATTTT	CAWRPPGGRDQPQHF
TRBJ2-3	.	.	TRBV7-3	TGTGCCAGCAGCCAAACAGGAGCAGATACGCAGTATTTT	CASSQTGADTQYF
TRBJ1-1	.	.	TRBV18	TGTGCCAGCTCACCGGGAGGAACAGGGAACACTGAAGCTTTCTTT	CASSPGGTGNTEAFF